This T cell receptor beta chain was found in a study of blood T cell repertoires in COVID-19. Study as a whole: Donors in the United States, Italy and Spain gave samples during acute or convalescent COVID-19. In each case, the material was cDNA or gDNA derived from T cells, B-cell-depleted T cells, or PBMCs.

In the authors' workflow: Scientists estimated how many nucleated cells there were by amplifying reference gene primers. TCRdb keeps only in-frame clones here, not all; method: immunoSEQ multiplex PCR. V, J and clone size are taken as reported in that table, and D and trimming were inferred from the DNA itself. This sample yields roughly 210,000 clones, of which about 87% are seen a single time; 1.5% to 2% belongs to the top ten. Germline lookup yields CDR1 MDHEN and CDR2 SYDVKM. The germline V and J ends were trimmed by 5 bases and 6 bases, with 14 bases remaining between them. This CDR3 comprises 13 residues.

The sequenced material came from peripheral blood. The chain combines TRBV28 with TRBJ2-7; maybe TRBD1 (6 bases). The sequence was obtained from an older man with acute or convalescent COVID-19. CDR3 sequence: CASSTGNVGEQYF. The CDR3 DNA sequence: TGTGCCAGCAGTACAGGGAACGTAGGCGAGCAGTACTTC.